This TCR beta chain comes out of a study of T cells in Graves' hyperthyroidism and ophthalmopathy. Stable disease denoted Graves' hyperthyroidism without ophthalmopathy progression within 18 months. Patients aged 18 to 65 with hyperthyroidism were newly diagnosed, with duration under 2 months. Diagnostic decisions used clinical symptoms, serum thyroxine and TRAb, thyroid ultrasound and orbital computed tomography. 8.5 to 10 ml of fresh peripheral blood supplied the PBMCs. TCR beta CDR3 sequences were amplified from RNA transcripts. The HTBI primer set served for first-round RT-PCR of the TCR CDR3. TCRdb recomputed calls from the multiplex PCR reads with MiXCR, one row per CDR3 protein. Of about 290,000 distinct CDR3 sequences in the sample, approximately 14% were seen once. This clonotype was found many times. The sample comprised blood. The source is a woman in her 40s with Graves' hyperthyroidism.

Here the CDR3 reads CASSLVPGNYGYTF. The CDR3 DNA reads as TGTGCCAGCAGCTTAGTTCCAGGGAACTATGGCTACACCTTC. V usage is TRBV7-9 and J usage is TRBJ1-2; D perhaps matches TRBD1 (5 bases). From germline, CDR1 is SEHNR and CDR2 FQNEAQ (reference sequence). The CDR3 covers 14 residues. The V gene lost 1 base and the J gene lost 2 bases, with 8 bases spanning the gap.